These 14 T cell receptor beta chains share one sample of origin, sequenced in a study of PD-1 blockade in classical Hodgkin lymphoma. The data were produced by immunoSEQ multiplex PCR, yet TCRdb's version contains in-frame clones alone and is incomplete. The table records roughly 31,000 clones, about 71% of them present only once. Following autologous stem cell transplantation, relapse occurred in every patient, and exposure to brentuximab vedotin varied. Here the sequenced sample was peripheral blood mononuclear cells (PBMCs), taken before the second cycle of nivolumab. These receptors all come from a human donor with classical Hodgkin lymphoma.

The rearrangement joins TRBV5-6 to TRBJ2-3; 7 nucleotides line up with TRBD2. CDR3 length: 16 amino acids. V shed 3 bases and J 0 bases; nucleotides not matched to a gene: 7. From germline, CDR1 is SGHDT and CDR2 YYEEEE. This CDR3 is CASSSPGLTSTDTQYF. For the CDR3, the DNA is TGTGCCAGCAGCTCCCCGGGACTAACTAGCACAGATACGCAGTATTTT.

This sequence joins TRBV7-2 and TRBJ2-7; 8 nucleotides match TRBD2. Germline trimming cut 4 bases from V and 6 bases from J; bases unmatched to any gene: 8. CDR3 length: 14 amino acids. CDR1 and CDR2 from the germline V gene are SGHTA and FQGNSA. The CDR3 sequence is CASSSLAGGGEQYF. The CDR3 DNA sequence: TGTGCCAGCAGCTCGCTTGCGGGGGGAGGCGAGCAGTACTTC.

The table lists this clone with a few counts. The chain recombines TRBV7-2 with TRBJ2-5, with 12 nucleotides matching TRBD2. Germline V gene sequence: CDR1 SGHTA, CDR2 FQGNSA. CDR3 size: 18 residues. The ends lost 0 bases at V and 2 bases at J; junction bases unmatched: 7. Here the CDR3 DNA reads TGTGCCAGCAGCTTAGCAGGACTAGCGGGATCGGGGCAAGAGACCCAGTACTTC. Protein sequence: CASSLAGLAGSGQETQYF.

This clone has more than one count but fewer than ten. The chain employs TRBV11-2 and TRBJ2-3; possible D gene TRBD2, 6 bases. V was cut by 6 bases and J by 0 bases, with 22 bases left in between. Germline V gene lookup returns CDR1 SGHAT and CDR2 FQNNGV. The CDR3 length is 18 residues. The CDR3 DNA reads TGTGCCAGCAGGGGATTTGATGGGGACTTGGGTAGCACAGATACGCAGTATTTT. Protein product: CASRGFDGDLGSTDTQYF. Full variable domain (missing parts from reference TRBV11-2 and TRBJ2-3): EAGVAQSPRYKIIEKRQSVAFWCNPISGHATLYWYQQILGQGPKLLIQFQNNGVVDDSQLPKDRFSAERLKGVDSTLKIQPAKLEDSAVYLCASRGFDGDLGSTDTQYFGPGTRLTVL.

This sequence joins TRBV10-2 and TRBJ1-2; no reliable D call. The CDR3 sequence is 13 residues long. Trimming stripped 7 bases from V and 4 bases from J, with 13 bases between. The V gene's germline CDR1 is WSHSY and CDR2 SAAADI. The CDR3, as DNA: TGCGCCAGCACCCCCGAGTCCCTCTATGGCTACACCTTC. Amino acid sequence: CASTPESLYGYTF.

By share of the sample, this clone is medium-sized. V gene TRBV7-2 combines with J gene TRBJ2-5; maybe TRBD1 (5 bases). CDR1 SGHTA and CDR2 FQGNSA come from the germline V gene. This CDR3 is 16 amino acids long. Trimming removed 4 bases at V and 5 bases at J, with 20 bases between. CDR3 sequence reads: CASSSRPTQGQETQYF. DNA for the CDR3: TGTGCCAGCAGCTCACGCCCCACCCAGGGTCAGGAGACCCAGTACTTC. The full variable domain, completed using reference TRBV7-2 and TRBJ2-5, is GAGVSQSPSNKVTEKGKDVELRCDPISGHTALYWYRQSLGQGLEFLIYFQGNSAPDKSGLPSDRFSAERTGGSVSTLTIQRTQQEDSAVYLCASSSRPTQGQETQYFGPGTRLLVL.

V and J are TRBV7-3 and TRBJ2-1; the match to TRBD2 covers 10 bases. The ends lost 4 bases at V and 10 bases at J; junction bases unmatched: 10. The CDR3 is 15 amino acids. CDR1 and CDR2 (germline): SGHTA, FQGTGA. DNA of the CDR3: TGTGCCAGCAGCTATTCTCCGGGACTAGCGAGCGAGCAGTTCTTC. This sequence encodes CASSYSPGLASEQFF.

The genes are TRBV2 and TRBJ2-6; D is unclear. CDR1 and CDR2 (germline): SNHLY, FYNNEI. Trimming shortened V by 6 bases and J by 0 bases, and 18 bases separated the two germline ends. The CDR3 is made up of 18 amino acids. The CDR3 spells CASRLGSWGASGANVLTF. The CDR3 DNA sequence: TGTGCCAGCAGATTGGGTTCATGGGGTGCCTCTGGGGCCAACGTCCTGACTTTC. Supplemented by reference TRBV2 and TRBJ2-6, the full variable domain reads EPEVTQTPSHQVTQMGQEVILRCVPISNHLYFYWYRQILGQKVEFLVSFYNNEISEKSEIFDDQFSVERPDGSNFTLKIRSTKLEDSAMYFCASRLGSWGASGANVLTFGAGSRLTVL.

The V call is TRBV2, the J call TRBJ1-6; D not resolved. CDR1 is SNHLY, CDR2 FYNNEI, per germline. The CDR3 is 14 residues long. Trimming pared 7 bases from V and 6 bases from J, leaving 13 bases between. The DNA for the CDR3 is TGTGCCAGCAAGGAAGGCCCAATTAATTCACCCCTCCACTTT. This encodes CASKEGPINSPLHF.

This sequence joins TRBV7-9 and TRBJ1-4, with D tentatively TRBD1 (5 bases). Between the trimmed V and J ends, which lost 5 bases and 8 bases, there was a span of 18 bases. Germline CDR1 SEHNR, CDR2 FQNEAQ (reference sequence). CDR3 length equals 15 residues. The chain's CDR3 is CASSLPSGTVEKLFF. The CDR3 bases are TGTGCCAGCAGCCTCCCTTCGGGGACGGTCGAAAAACTGTTTTTT.

This clone occurred once. The rearrangement links TRBV28 to TRBJ2-2; D is possibly TRBD1 or TRBD2 (5 bases each). The V end was cut by 10 bases, the J end by 4 bases, with 25 bases between. Per germline, CDR1 MDHEN and CDR2 SYDVKM. This CDR3 is 17 amino acids long. CDR3 loop: CATDGGGPRVVTGELFF. The DNA of the CDR3 is TGTGCCACCGATGGGGGTGGACCGCGGGTTGTCACCGGGGAGCTGTTTTTT.

The genes are TRBV5-1 and TRBJ2-7, with 8 bases fitting TRBD1. CDR3 size: 15 residues. V was pared by 3 bases and J by 2 bases, with 7 bases of the junction left unmatched. CDR1 is SGHRS, CDR2 YFSETQ, per germline. CDR3 loop: CASSYSRDRTYEQYF. The DNA for the CDR3 is TGCGCCAGCAGCTATTCCCGGGACAGGACCTACGAGCAGTACTTC.

The rearrangement uses TRBV27 and TRBJ1-5, with D unclear. This CDR3 contains 13 residues. Trimming took off 1 base at V and 3 bases at J, with 4 bases between the two ends. Germline V gene lookup returns CDR1 MNHEY and CDR2 SMNVEV (reference sequence). CDR3 amino acids: CASSLWANQPQHF. The CDR3 DNA reads TGTGCCAGCAGTTTATGGGCCAATCAGCCCCAGCATTTT.

V gene TRBV7-9 combines with J gene TRBJ2-1; unclear D gene. Germline V gene lookup returns CDR1 SEHNR and CDR2 FQNEAQ (reference sequence). V shed 0 bases and J shed 12 bases, with 9 bases lying between them. The CDR3 loop spans 12 amino acids. This CDR3 is CASSLAERVQFF. The DNA for the CDR3 is TGTGCCAGCAGCTTAGCGGAGCGAGTGCAGTTCTTC.